This TCR beta chain was observed in a study of T-cell reconstitution after alpha-beta-depleted transplantation in children. Broader study findings: Expanded graft clones, several hundred of them, were reportedly the source of alpha-beta T cells about two months after transplant.

The ends lost 3 bases at V and 8 bases at J; junction bases unmatched: 6. Germline loops: CDR1 SQVTM, CDR2 ANQGSEA. The CDR3 has 13 amino acids. Preparation of the TCRbeta library used unique molecular identifiers. Each CDR3 protein gets one entry after TCRdb re-called the PCR reads with MiXCR. The data contain approximately 650,000 distinct CDR3 sequences, approximately 14% of them singletons. In this sample, this clonotype turned up a few times. Its antigen is not identified. This chain uses TRBV29-1 with TRBJ2-1; TRBD2 matches 8 bases. The receptor was isolated from a girl aged 2-10 years with congenital amegakaryocytic thrombocytopenia, due to receive a stem cell transplant. Material: PBMCs, obtained before TCRalphabeta/CD19-depleted stem cell transplant. The CDR3: CSVDREGPHEQFF. The DNA for the CDR3 is TGCAGCGTTGATCGGGAGGGCCCACATGAGCAGTTCTTC.